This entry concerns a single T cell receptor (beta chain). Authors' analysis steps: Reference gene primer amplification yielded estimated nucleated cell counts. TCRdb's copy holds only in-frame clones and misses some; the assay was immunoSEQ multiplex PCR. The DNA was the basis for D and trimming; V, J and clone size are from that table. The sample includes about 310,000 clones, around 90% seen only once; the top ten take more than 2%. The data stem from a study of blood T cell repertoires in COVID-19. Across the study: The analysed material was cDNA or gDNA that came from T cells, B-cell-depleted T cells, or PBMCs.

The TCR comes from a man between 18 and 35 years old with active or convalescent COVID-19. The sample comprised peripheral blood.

CDR3 coding DNA: TGTGCCAGTAGTACAAACAGGGGGTCTTGGGGTGATGAGCAGTTCTTC. This translates into CASSTNRGSWGDEQFF. The chain couples TRBV19 to TRBJ2-1; 8 nucleotides line up with TRBD1. The CDR3 spans 16 residues. J lost 8 bases, V lost 4 bases, and 13 bases had no gene match. CDR1 is LNHDA and CDR2 is SQIVND in the germline V gene (reference sequence).